These 3 T cell receptor beta chains originate from one sample sequenced in a study of Graves' ophthalmopathy and Graves' hyperthyroidism. The TCR beta CDR3 regions underwent amplification from RNA transcripts. Investigators did first-round RT-PCR with HTBI primers, then second-round multiplex PCR. Via MiXCR, TCRdb re-called the multiplex PCR reads, giving one row per CDR3 protein. The profile shows roughly 610,000 distinct CDR3 sequences, 20% to 25% of them singletons. Sequenced input: peripheral blood. These receptors originate from a woman younger than 35 with stable Graves' hyperthyroidism. Some clones in this sample may be carry-over from other donors' samples.

This clonotype was seen once. CDR3 sequence reads: CASSLGVRRGKAYEQYF. The DNA of the CDR3 is TGTGCCAGCAGCTTAGGCGTGAGAAGAGGGAAGGCCTACGAGCAGTACTTC. The chain employs TRBV13 and TRBJ2-7; possibly TRBD2 for D (5 bases). Germline V gives CDR1 PRHDT, CDR2 FYEKMQ (reference sequence). CDR3 length: 17 residues. The V end lost 0 bases, the J end lost 2 bases, and 17 bases lay between the germline ends.

At least ten counts were recorded for this clonotype. The J gene is TRBJ1-2, the V gene TRBV29-1; 8 bases map to TRBD1. Germline V lookup: CDR1 SQVTM, CDR2 ANQGSEA. The length of the CDR3 is 12 residues. Trimming took 6 bases from V and 4 from J; bases not matched to a gene: 4. The chain's CDR3 is CSVPDRAYGYTF. CDR3 nucleotide sequence: TGCAGCGTACCGGACAGGGCCTATGGCTACACCTTC.

This chain uses TRBV7-2 with TRBJ1-1; D unresolved. This CDR3 is 14 amino acids long. The V gene's germline CDR1 is SGHTA and CDR2 FQGNSA. The V end lost 6 bases, the J end lost 1 base, and 12 bases lay between the germline ends. The CDR3: CASSRIRGNTEAFF. The CDR3 DNA follows: TGTGCCAGCAGTCGTATTCGGGGGAACACTGAAGCTTTCTTT.